A single sample gave rise to the 10 T cell receptor beta chains below, sequenced in a study of identifying expanded T cells in peripheral blood. The protocol was immunoSEQ multiplex PCR, while the TCRdb copy is restricted to in-frame clones and leaves out a portion. The data hold fewer than 110,000 clones, with around 88% observed a single time. The source material was blood. Every receptor here comes from a person aged 18 to 75 in good health.

Written as DNA, the CDR3 is TGTGCCAGCAGCTTTGGGCGGGACAGGGGATCCTACGAGCAGTACTTC. As protein: CASSFGRDRGSYEQYF. The V gene is TRBV5-5, the J gene TRBJ2-7, with 10 bases matching TRBD1. From germline, CDR1 is SGHKS and CDR2 YYEKEE (reference sequence). The ends lost 2 bases at V and 1 base at J; junction bases unmatched: 6. There are 16 residues in the CDR3.

V and J are TRBV15 and TRBJ2-7, with D tentatively TRBD1 (5 bases). Germline V gene sequence: CDR1 LNHNV, CDR2 YYDKDF (reference sequence). Trimming removed 1 base at V and 4 bases at J, with 14 bases between. This CDR3 spans 15 amino acids. CDR3 coding DNA: TGTGCCACCAGCAGAGCGGCAGGGTACGGGTACGAGCAGTACTTC. As protein: CATSRAAGYGYEQYF.

This chain links TRBV25-1 with TRBJ2-5; 8 positions match TRBD2. Germline V CDR1 and CDR2: MGHDK, SYGVNS. The V segment lost 2 bases and the J segment 4 bases; nucleotides outside the gene matches: 9. This CDR3 region has 16 residues. The CDR3 DNA reads TGTGCCAGCAGTGAAAGTCGGGGGGGCCGGTCAGAGACCCAGTACTTC. This sequence encodes CASSESRGGRSETQYF.

The rearrangement joins TRBV7-9 to TRBJ1-3; 7 nucleotides line up with TRBD1. Germline lookup yields CDR1 SEHNR and CDR2 FQNEAQ (reference sequence). There are 14 residues in the CDR3. J was trimmed by 7 bases and V by 4 bases; bases with no gene match: 7. The CDR3 loop is CASSSTGVWNTIYF. CDR3 nucleotide sequence: TGTGCCAGCAGCTCAACAGGGGTCTGGAACACCATATATTTT.

The chain recombines TRBV4-3 with TRBJ1-3; D possibly corresponds to TRBD1 (5 bases). The CDR3 has 14 residues. Trimming removed 3 bases at V and 4 bases at J, with 10 bases between. Germline CDR1 and CDR2: LGHNA and YSLEER. The CDR3 bases are TGCGCCAGCAGCCAGTCTGGGGCAGGAAACACCATATATTTT. Its translation: CASSQSGAGNTIYF.

The chain has TRBV7-2 and TRBJ1-2; possible D gene TRBD1, 5 bases. The V and J ends lost 4 bases and 6 bases respectively, with 21 bases between them. CDR1 is SGHTA and CDR2 is FQGNSA in the germline V gene. The CDR3 has 16 amino acids. In DNA form, the CDR3 reads TGTGCCAGCAGCTGGAGCCCGGGACGGGGGGTTGATGGCTACACCTTC. Its translation: CASSWSPGRGVDGYTF.

The count of this clone is one. Here the CDR3 DNA reads TGTGCCACCAGCAGAGTGGGGACTGAAGCTTTCTTT. The encoded protein is CATSRVGTEAFF. This chain uses TRBV15 with TRBJ1-1; D uncertain. Germline loops: CDR1 LNHNV, CDR2 YYDKDF (reference sequence). The CDR3 runs to 12 residues. The V end was cut by 1 base, the J end by 5 bases, with 5 bases between.

The chain joins TRBV13 to TRBJ2-3, with TRBD1 matching 7 bases. This CDR3 has 16 amino acids. Trimming cost V 5 bases and J 8 bases; bases outside gene matches: 16. CDR1 and CDR2 (germline): PRHDT, FYEKMQ (reference sequence). CDR3 in amino acids: CASSQGTAGPQGTQYF. The CDR3 nucleotides are TGTGCCAGCAGCCAAGGGACAGCAGGCCCACAGGGTACGCAGTATTTT.

This clone has a single count. CDR3 protein: CAITDPQETQYF. DNA for the CDR3: TGTGCCATCACCGACCCGCAAGAGACCCAGTACTTC. The V and J genes are TRBV10-3 and TRBJ2-5; D not certain. CDR1 and CDR2 from the germline V gene are ENHRY and SYGVKD. The germline V and J ends were trimmed by 7 bases and 2 bases, with 8 bases remaining between them. The CDR3 is 12 amino acids.

This clone was seen only once. The chain combines TRBV5-1 with TRBJ1-3; D is unresolved. CDR3 size: 14 residues. Germline values: CDR1 SGHRS, CDR2 YFSETQ. V was shortened by 4 bases and J by 0 bases, with 8 bases between the two germline ends. This chain's CDR3 is CASSEGPSGNTIYF. The CDR3 DNA is TGCGCCAGCAGCGAGGGTCCCTCTGGAAACACCATATATTTT.